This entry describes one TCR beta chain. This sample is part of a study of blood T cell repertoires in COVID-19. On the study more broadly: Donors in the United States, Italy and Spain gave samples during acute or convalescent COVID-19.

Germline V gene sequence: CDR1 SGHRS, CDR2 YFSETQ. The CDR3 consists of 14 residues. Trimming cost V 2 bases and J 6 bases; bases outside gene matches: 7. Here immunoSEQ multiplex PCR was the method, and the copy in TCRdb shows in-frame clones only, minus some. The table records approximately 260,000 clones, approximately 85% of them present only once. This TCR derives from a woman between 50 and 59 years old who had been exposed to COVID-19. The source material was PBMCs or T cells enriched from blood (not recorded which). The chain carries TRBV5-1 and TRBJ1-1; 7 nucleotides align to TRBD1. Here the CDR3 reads CASSFRQGFAEAFF. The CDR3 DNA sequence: TGCGCCAGCAGCTTCCGACAGGGTTTTGCTGAAGCTTTCTTT.